Included here is one T cell receptor (beta chain) sequence, with context. The target antigen is unknown. These data are taken from a study of PD-1 blockade in classical Hodgkin lymphoma. At the level of the study: Intravenous nivolumab at 3 mg/kg was given to patients every 2 weeks.

After autologous stem cell transplantation all patients relapsed, and prior brentuximab vedotin exposure differed between cohorts. Sequencing was performed with immunoSEQ multiplex PCR; in TCRdb, only in-frame clones are kept and a portion is missing. The repertoire has more than 14,000 clones, approximately 60% of them found once; the top ten carry roughly 10%. Germline values: CDR1 SGHDN, CDR2 FVKESK. The CDR3 has 14 amino acids. V trimming: 1 base; J trimming: 9 bases; junction bases outside the gene matches: 6. General study findings and limits: Newly diagnosed patients were reported to start with lower TCR diversity than healthy donors. Nivolumab starters within 1 year of ASCT were excluded.

This clonotype originated in a human donor with classical Hodgkin lymphoma. This rearrangement joins TRBV14 to TRBJ2-1; 7 bases agree with TRBD1. Sample: peripheral blood mononuclear cells (PBMCs), taken at baseline. CDR3: CASSQADRVGEQFF. The CDR3 DNA is TGTGCCAGCAGCCAAGCTGACAGGGTTGGTGAGCAGTTCTTC.